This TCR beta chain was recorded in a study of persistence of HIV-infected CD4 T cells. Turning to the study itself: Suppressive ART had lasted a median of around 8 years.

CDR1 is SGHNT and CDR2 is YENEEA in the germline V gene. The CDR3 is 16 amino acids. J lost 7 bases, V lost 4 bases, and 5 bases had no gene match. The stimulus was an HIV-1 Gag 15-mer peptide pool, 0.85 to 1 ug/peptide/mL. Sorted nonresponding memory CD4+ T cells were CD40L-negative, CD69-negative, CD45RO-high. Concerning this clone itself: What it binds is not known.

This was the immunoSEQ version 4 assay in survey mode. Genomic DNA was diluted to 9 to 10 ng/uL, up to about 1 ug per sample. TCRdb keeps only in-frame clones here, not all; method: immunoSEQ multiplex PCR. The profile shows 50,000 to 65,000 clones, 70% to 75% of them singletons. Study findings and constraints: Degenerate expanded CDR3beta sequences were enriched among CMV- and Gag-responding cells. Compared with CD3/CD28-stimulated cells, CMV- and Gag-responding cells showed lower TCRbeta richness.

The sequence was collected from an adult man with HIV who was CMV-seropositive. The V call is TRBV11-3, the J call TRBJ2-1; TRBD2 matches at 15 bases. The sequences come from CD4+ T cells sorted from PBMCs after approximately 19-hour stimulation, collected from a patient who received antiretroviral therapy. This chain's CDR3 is CASSSGTSGGLNEQFF. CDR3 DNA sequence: TGTGCCAGCAGCTCGGGGACTAGCGGGGGGTTAAATGAGCAGTTCTTC.